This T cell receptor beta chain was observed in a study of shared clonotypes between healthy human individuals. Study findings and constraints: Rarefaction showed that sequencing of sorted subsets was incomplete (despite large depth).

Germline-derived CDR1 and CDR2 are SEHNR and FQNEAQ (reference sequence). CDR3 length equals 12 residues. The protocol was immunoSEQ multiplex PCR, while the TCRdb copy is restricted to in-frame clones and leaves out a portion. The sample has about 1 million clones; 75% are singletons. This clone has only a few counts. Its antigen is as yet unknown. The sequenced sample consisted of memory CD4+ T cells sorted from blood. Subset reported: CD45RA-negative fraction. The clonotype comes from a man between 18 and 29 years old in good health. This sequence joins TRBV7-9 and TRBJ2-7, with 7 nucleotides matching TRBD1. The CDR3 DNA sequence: TGTGCGGGAAGGACAGGCTCCTACGAGCAGTACTTC. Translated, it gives CAGRTGSYEQYF.